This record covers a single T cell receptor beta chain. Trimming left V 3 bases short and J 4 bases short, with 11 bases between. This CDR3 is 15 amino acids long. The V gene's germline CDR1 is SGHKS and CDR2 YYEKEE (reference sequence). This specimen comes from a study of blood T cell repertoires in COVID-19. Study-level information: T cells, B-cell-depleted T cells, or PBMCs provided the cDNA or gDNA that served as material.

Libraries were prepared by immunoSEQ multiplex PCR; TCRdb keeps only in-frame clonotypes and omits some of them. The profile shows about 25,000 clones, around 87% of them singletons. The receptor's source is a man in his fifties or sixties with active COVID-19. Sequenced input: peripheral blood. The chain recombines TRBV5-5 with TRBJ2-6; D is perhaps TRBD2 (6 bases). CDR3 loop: CASSSGGYGANVLTF. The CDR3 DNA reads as TGTGCCAGCAGCTCCGGAGGGTACGGGGCCAACGTCCTGACTTTC.